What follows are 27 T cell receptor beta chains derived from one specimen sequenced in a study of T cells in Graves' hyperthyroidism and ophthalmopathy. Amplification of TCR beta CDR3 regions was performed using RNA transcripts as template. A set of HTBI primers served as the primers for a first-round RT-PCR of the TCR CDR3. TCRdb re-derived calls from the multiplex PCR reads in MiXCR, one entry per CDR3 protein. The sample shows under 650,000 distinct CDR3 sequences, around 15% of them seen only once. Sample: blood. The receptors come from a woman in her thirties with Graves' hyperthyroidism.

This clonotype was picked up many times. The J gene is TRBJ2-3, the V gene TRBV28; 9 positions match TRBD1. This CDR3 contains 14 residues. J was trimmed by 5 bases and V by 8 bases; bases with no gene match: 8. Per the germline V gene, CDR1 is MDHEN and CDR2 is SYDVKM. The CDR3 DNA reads TGTGCCAGCGGACGGGACAGGGAGCGAGATACGCAGTATTTT. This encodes CASGRDRERDTQYF.

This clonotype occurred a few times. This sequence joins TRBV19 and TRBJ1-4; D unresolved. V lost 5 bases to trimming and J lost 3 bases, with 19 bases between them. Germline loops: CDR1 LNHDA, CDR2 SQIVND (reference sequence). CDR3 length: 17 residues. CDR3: CASSLPTGRRSNEKLFF. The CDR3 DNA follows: TGTGCCAGTAGTCTTCCGACTGGGAGGCGGTCTAATGAAAAACTGTTTTTT.

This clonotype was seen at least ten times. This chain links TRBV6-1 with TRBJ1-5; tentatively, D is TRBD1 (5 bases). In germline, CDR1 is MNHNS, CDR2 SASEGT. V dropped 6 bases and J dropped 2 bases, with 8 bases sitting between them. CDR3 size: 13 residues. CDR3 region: CASRSQGNQPQHF. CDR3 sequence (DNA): TGTGCCAGCAGGTCACAGGGCAATCAGCCCCAGCATTTT.

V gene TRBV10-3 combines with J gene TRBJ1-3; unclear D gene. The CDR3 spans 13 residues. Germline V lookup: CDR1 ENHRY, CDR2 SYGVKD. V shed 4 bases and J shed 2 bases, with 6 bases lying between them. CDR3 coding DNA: TGTGCCATCAGTGTTGGTGCTGGAAACACCATATATTTT. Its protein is CAISVGAGNTIYF.

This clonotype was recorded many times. CDR3 bases: TGCAGTGCTAGAGATTCCGGTAGCGGAACCTACTATGAGGGTGAGCAGTTCTTC. Amino acid sequence: CSARDSGSGTYYEGEQFF. This chain uses TRBV20-1 with TRBJ2-1; D perhaps matches TRBD2 (6 bases). Germline V gene sequence: CDR1 DFQATT, CDR2 SNEGSKA (reference sequence). The CDR3 is 18 amino acids. Trimming stripped 0 bases from V and 9 bases from J, with 27 bases between.

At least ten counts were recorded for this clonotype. Here the CDR3 reads CASSTSRDRDEQYF. DNA of the CDR3: TGTGCCAGCAGCACGTCCCGGGACAGGGACGAGCAGTACTTC. The genes are TRBV13 and TRBJ2-7; 9 nucleotides line up with TRBD1. Germline CDR1 PRHDT, CDR2 FYEKMQ (reference sequence). The CDR3 contains 14 residues. The ends lost 5 bases at V and 5 bases at J; junction bases unmatched: 7.

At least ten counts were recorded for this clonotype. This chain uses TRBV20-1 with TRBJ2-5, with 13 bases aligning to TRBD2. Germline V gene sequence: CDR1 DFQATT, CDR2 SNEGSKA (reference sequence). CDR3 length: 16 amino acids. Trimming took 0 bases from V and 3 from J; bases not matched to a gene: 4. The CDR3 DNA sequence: TGCAGTGCTAGAGACCCCGGGACTAGCGGGAAAGAGACCCAGTACTTC. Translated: CSARDPGTSGKETQYF.

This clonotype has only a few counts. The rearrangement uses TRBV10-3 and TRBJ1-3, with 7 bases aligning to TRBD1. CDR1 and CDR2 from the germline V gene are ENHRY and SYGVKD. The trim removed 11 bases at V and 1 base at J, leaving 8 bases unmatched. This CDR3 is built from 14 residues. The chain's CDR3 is CAAKQGSSGNTIYF. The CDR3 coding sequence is TGTGCCGCAAAACAGGGGAGTTCTGGAAACACCATATATTTT.

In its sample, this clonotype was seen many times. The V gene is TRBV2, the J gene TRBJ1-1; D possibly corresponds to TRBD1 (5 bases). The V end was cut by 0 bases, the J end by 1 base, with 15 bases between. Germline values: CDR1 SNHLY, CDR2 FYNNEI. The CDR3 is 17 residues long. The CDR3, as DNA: TGTGCCAGCAGTGAAGCGCGTCAGGGTAGTAGGAACACTGAAGCTTTCTTT. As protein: CASSEARQGSRNTEAFF.

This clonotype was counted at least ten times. CDR3 sequence: CASSSPPSGRYEQYF. DNA of the CDR3: TGTGCCAGCAGTTCCCCCCCTAGCGGGAGGTACGAGCAGTACTTC. The rearrangement joins TRBV28 to TRBJ2-7; 11 nucleotides line up with TRBD2. This CDR3 is built from 15 residues. The germline V gene has CDR1 MDHEN and CDR2 SYDVKM. J lost 4 bases, V lost 4 bases, and 6 bases had no gene match.

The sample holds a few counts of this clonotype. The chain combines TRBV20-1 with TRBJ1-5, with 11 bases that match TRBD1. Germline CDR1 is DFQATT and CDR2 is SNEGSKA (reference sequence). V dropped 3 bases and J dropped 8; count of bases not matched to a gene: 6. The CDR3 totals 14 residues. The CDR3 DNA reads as TGCAGTGCTAGGACCGGGACAGGGGGTAAGCCCCAGCATTTT. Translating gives CSARTGTGGKPQHF.

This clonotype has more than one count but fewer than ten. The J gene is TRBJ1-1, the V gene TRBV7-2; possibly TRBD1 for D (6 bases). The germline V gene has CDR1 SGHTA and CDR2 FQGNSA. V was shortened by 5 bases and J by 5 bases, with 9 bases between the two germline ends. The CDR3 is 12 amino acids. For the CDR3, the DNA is TGTGCCAGCAGCCGGGACATTACTGAAGCTTTCTTT. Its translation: CASSRDITEAFF.

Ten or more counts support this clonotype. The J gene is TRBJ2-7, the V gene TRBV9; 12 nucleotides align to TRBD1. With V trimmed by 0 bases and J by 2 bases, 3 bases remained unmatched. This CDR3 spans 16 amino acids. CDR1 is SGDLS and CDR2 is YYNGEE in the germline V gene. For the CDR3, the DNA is TGTGCCAGCAGCGTAGGGGGGACAGGGGGCACCTACGAGCAGTACTTC. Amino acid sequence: CASSVGGTGGTYEQYF.

CDR3 in amino acids: CASGRDSGLWAYEQYF. CDR3 in DNA: TGCGCCAGCGGGCGGGATTCGGGATTGTGGGCCTACGAGCAGTACTTC. The chain combines TRBV4-1 with TRBJ2-7; TRBD2 might be the D (6 bases). CDR1 and CDR2 (germline): MGHRA, YSYEKL. The CDR3 length is 16 residues. V lost 8 bases and J 2 bases, leaving 22 bases between the germline ends.

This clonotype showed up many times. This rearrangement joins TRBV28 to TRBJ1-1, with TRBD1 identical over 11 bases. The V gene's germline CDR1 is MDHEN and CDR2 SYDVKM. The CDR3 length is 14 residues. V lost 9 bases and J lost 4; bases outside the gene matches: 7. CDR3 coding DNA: TGTGCCAGTCGGCCGGGACAGGGGGGCACTGAAGCTTTCTTT. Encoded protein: CASRPGQGGTEAFF. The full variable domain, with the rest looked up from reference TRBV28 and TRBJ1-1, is DVKVTQSSRYLVKRTGEKVFLECVQDMDHENMFWYRQDPGLGLRLIYFSYDVKMKEKGDIPEGYSVSREKKERFSLILESASTNQTSMYLCASRPGQGGTEAFFGQGTRLTVV.

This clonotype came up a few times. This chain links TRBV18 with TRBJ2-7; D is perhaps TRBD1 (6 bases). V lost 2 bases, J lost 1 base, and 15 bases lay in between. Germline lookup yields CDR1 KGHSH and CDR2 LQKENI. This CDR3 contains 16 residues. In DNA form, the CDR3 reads TGTGCCAGCTCACCAGCCCTGTCAGGGGCATCCTACGAGCAGTACTTC. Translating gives CASSPALSGASYEQYF.

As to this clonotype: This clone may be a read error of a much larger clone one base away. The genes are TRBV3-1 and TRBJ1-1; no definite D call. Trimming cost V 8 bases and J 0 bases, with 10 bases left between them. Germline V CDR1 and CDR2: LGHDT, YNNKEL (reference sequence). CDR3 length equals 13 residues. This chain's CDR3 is CASGYTVNTEAFF. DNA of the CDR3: TGTGCCAGCGGCTATACAGTGAACACTGAAGCTTTCTTT.

CDR3 DNA sequence: TGCAGTATTCAGACAGGGGCCCAAGAGACCCAGTACTTC. It is translated as CSIQTGAQETQYF. V usage is TRBV20-1 and J usage is TRBJ2-5; TRBD1 matches at 8 bases. The CDR3 has 13 amino acids. Per germline, CDR1 DFQATT and CDR2 SNEGSKA (reference sequence). The V gene end was trimmed by 8 bases and the J gene end by 1 base; junction bases not matched to a gene: 6.

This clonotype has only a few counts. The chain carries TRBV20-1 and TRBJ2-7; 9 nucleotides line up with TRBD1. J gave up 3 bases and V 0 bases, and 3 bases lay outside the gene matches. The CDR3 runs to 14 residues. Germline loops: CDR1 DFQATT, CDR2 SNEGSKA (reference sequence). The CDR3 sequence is CSARDLGQGYEQYF. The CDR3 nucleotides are TGCAGTGCTAGAGATTTGGGACAGGGCTACGAGCAGTACTTC.

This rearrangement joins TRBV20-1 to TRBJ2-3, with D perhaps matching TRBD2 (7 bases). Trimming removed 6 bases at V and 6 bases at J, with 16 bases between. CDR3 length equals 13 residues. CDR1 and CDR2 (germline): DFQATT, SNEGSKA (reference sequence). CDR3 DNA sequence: TGCAGTGCGGAGGGGGGGCCCCGGGATACGCAGTATTTT. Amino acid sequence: CSAEGGPRDTQYF.

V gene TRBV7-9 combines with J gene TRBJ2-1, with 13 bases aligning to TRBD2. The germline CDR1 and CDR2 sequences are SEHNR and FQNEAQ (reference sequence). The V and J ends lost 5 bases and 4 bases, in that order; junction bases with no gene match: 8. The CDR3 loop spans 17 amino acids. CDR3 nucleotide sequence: TGTGCCAGCAGCCCTCCGGGACTAGCGGGGAGTTACAATGAGCAGTTCTTC. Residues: CASSPPGLAGSYNEQFF.

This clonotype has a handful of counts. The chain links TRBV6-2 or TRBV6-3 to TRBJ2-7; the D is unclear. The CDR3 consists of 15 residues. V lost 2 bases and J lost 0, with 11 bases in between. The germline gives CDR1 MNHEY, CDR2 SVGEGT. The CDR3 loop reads CASSYRRRSSYEQYF. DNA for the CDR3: TGTGCCAGCAGTTACAGGCGTCGGAGCTCCTACGAGCAGTACTTC.

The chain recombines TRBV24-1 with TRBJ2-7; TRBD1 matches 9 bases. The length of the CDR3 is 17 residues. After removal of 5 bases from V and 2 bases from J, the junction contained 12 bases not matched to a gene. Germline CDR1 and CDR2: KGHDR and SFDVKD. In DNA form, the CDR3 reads TGTGCCACCAGTGGCCCCTCCGGGACAGGGCCTACCTACGAGCAGTACTTC. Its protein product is CATSGPSGTGPTYEQYF.

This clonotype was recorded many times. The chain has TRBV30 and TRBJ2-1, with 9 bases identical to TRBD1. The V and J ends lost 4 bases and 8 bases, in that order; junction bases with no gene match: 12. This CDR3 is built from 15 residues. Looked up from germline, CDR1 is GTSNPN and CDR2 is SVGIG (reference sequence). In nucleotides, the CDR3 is TGTGCCTGGACAACCGGGACAGGGACGGTCGATGAGCAGTTCTTC. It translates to CAWTTGTGTVDEQFF. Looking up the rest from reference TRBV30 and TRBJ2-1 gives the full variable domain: SQTIHQWPATLVQPVGSPLSLECTVEGTSNPNLYWYRQAAGRGLQLLFYSVGIGQISSEVPQNLSASRPQDRQFILSSKKLLLSDSGFYLCAWTTGTGTVDEQFFGPGTRLTVL.

The CDR3 coding sequence is TGTGCCAGCAGTTATGGTGCGGAGGATACGCAGTATTTT. Its protein product is CASSYGAEDTQYF. This chain connects TRBV6-2 or TRBV6-3 to TRBJ2-3; unclear D gene. There are 13 residues in the CDR3. V lost 3 bases and J lost 6, with 10 bases in between. Germline values: CDR1 MNHEY, CDR2 SVGEGT.

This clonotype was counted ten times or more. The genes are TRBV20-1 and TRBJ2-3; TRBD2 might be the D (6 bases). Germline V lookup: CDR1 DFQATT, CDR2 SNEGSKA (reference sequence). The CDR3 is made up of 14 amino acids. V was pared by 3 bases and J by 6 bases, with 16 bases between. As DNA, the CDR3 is TGCAGTGCTAGTGGGGACTTGGGCGTCGATACGCAGTATTTT. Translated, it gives CSASGDLGVDTQYF.

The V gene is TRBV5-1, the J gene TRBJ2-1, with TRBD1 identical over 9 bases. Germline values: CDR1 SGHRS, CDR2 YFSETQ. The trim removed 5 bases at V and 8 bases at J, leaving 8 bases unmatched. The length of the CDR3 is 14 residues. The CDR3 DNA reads TGCGCCAGCAGTAAGGGACAGGGCTTTCATGAGCAGTTCTTC. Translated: CASSKGQGFHEQFF.